The T cell receptor (beta chain) described here comes from a study of cytomegalovirus exposure and HLA in healthy donors. Everyone who donated was a healthy bone marrow donor. Donors had nominal health at sampling but likely had unrecorded immune exposures. Primers for the PCR totalled 60 Vbeta and 13 Jbeta. Assay used: immunoSEQ multiplex PCR; TCRdb lists only in-frame clones, some missing. The top ten clones hold under 2% of a sample with roughly 150,000 clones, 75% to 90% of them seen once. The receptor comes from a woman aged 18-29 years in good health and CMV-seronegative. Sequencing used PBMCs.

This CDR3 reads CASTSRKHVDNEQFF. The CDR3 DNA sequence: TGTGCCAGCACTAGCAGAAAGCACGTCGACAATGAGCAGTTCTTC. The genes are TRBV6-1 and TRBJ2-1, with a tentative D call TRBD2 (5 bases). Germline CDR1 is MNHNS and CDR2 is SASEGT. V lost 7 bases, J lost 5 bases, and 18 bases lay in between. The CDR3 loop spans 15 amino acids.